This T cell receptor beta chain is from a study of regulatory T cells in long-lasting Graves disease. Broader study findings: New patients shared fewer public clonotypes (966) than persistent patients did (around 3,000).

Arm-PCR with iRepertoire HTBI primers amplified the CDR3 regions for these TCR beta libraries. From the multiplex PCR reads, TCRdb called clonotypes with MiXCR, one entry per CDR3 protein. The table lists some 450,000 distinct CDR3 sequences, over 15% of them singletons, with approximately 12% in the top ten. Details on this clonotype: Its target is not known.

The sample's time point: newly diagnosed GD, antithyroid drugs for less than 3 months. Making the TCR library involved RNA that had been extracted from PBMCs. This sample also belongs to another study, concerning T cells in Graves' hyperthyroidism and ophthalmopathy. That paper notes: The TCR CDR3 was amplified in a first-round RT-PCR using the HTBI primer set.

The source is a woman in her 30s with Graves disease. The input for sequencing was peripheral blood mononuclear cells (PBMCs), taken at new diagnosis, from a patient treated with antithyroid drugs.

The CDR3 loop is CASSLRGGLYSNQPQHF. CDR3 DNA: TGTGCCAGCAGCTTACGGGGAGGGCTGTATAGCAATCAGCCCCAGCATTTT. V and J are TRBV2 and TRBJ1-5; D unclear. V was cut by 6 bases and J by 0 bases, with 18 bases left in between. Germline lookup yields CDR1 SNHLY and CDR2 FYNNEI. CDR3 length: 17 residues. The whole variable domain, filled in from reference TRBV2 and TRBJ1-5, reads EPEVTQTPSHQVTQMGQEVILRCVPISNHLYFYWYRQILGQKVEFLVSFYNNEISEKSEIFDDQFSVERPDGSNFTLKIRSTKLEDSAMYFCASSLRGGLYSNQPQHFGDGTRLSIL.